This TCR beta chain was retrieved from a study of cytomegalovirus exposure and HLA in healthy donors (TCRdb year 2017). Broadly, across the study: According to an earlier analysis of several hundred of the donors, about 179 million T cells yielded 120 million or so unique TCR beta sequences and around 300 Gb of sequence data. An early release covering approximately 600 HLA-typed donors comprised roughly 300 gigabases of sequencing data and some 79 million unique TCR sequences. Of the roughly 400 genotyped donors, 65% to 90% were placed in the genetic ancestry cluster associated with self-reported Caucasian donors. The study was designed to test whether signatures of past pathogen exposure could be identified by cataloging public T cell receptors. The T cell repertoires of under 700 subjects were profiled by immunosequencing and related to cytomegalovirus serostatus. Along with the approximately 670-subject first cohort, a separate validation cohort of around 120 different subjects was used. To predict cytomegalovirus infection status, the study brought together high-throughput TCR immunosequencing, statistical association of individual TCRs with disease status, and machine learning. To study patterns of TCR occurrence, a later analysis re-analyzed previously published TCR beta repertoires from around 670 donors and added high-resolution HLA genotyping. The later analysis used no new phenotypic data to find candidate immune exposures, relying instead on TCR beta sequences and their occurrence across donors. To decide whether each TCR beta V gene segment behaved as functional or pseudogenic, an earlier analysis of several hundred of the donors relied on high-throughput TCR beta sequencing. Donor age, sex, ethnicity and CMV serostatus were collected together with the repertoire data. A later genetic analysis took genome-wide SNP genotypes for about 55% of the 666 donors and used that subset as a discovery cohort. All discovery cohort repertoires had been generated on a single sequencing platform. HLA typing covered class I and class II loci at four-digit resolution. The number of donors typed differed by locus, with roughly 620-630 for A, B, C, DRB1 and DQB1, roughly 550 for DQA1, some 570 for DPA1, and around 430 for DPB1. Because of strong linkage in the cohort, roughly five DR-DQ haplotypes were treated as single units for association and clustering. Across some 400 genotyped donors of the cohort, an average of about 200,000 unique TCR beta nucleotide sequences per donor were sequenced, and roughly 20% of those sequences were non-productive. The paper's findings and limits, for the study overall: In a later genetic analysis, fewer N-insertions in productive TCRs were reported among donors in an Asian-associated ancestry cluster than the approximately 670-donor mean. Most CMV-associated TCR beta chains appeared to be HLA-restricted in a later analysis, and the HLA associations seemed to be driven largely by CMV exposure. Some IMGT-functional V segments, including TRBV6-2 and TRBV6-3, could not be distinguished by the 87-base-pair reads and were therefore excluded. The cohort was sequenced for TCR beta chains only, and without alpha or paired-chain data the features that could be detected were limited. The presence/absence analyses assumed that sequencing depth was roughly uniform across donors, and that assumption may not be true. Most TCR sequences were observed very rarely across donors, whereas some public TCRs were present in many individuals. In a later analysis, several top co-occurrence clusters were reported to appear linked to parvovirus B19, influenza, CMV and Epstein-Barr virus. When HLA alleles, especially DR and DQ, strongly co-occurred, attributing TCR associations to individual alleles was difficult. In both the original and validation cohorts, the classifier was reported to diagnose cytomegalovirus status with high specificity and sensitivity. The study gave a list of under 200 TCR beta chains associated with cytomegalovirus. Because HLA typing was missing for some donors at each locus, association tests included only the typed subset. At a false discovery rate of 0.05, a later analysis linked under 20,000 TCR beta sequences to specific HLA alleles. In vitro tests confirmed that a few of the cytomegalovirus-associated TCR beta chains recognize cytomegalovirus antigens. A further reported finding was that TCR beta sequences accurately predicted the HLA-A and HLA-B alleles for most subjects in the first cohort. In a later analysis, TCR association rates were found to vary across HLA loci, with the most associated TCRs seen for DRB1 alleles and the fewest for HLA-C alleles. Because counts were too low, seventeen rarely observed V segments, including chromosome 9 orphons, were left out of the earlier analysis of several hundred of the donors. Immune exposure information for the cohort was limited to CMV serostatus. A cluster of highly shared sequence variants was judged likely to represent a technical artifact of the sequencing pipeline. An earlier analysis of approximately 600 of the donors showed that most TCR beta V segments appeared in productive rearrangements either about 90% or about 30% of the time, which broadly matched IMGT annotations. In a later analysis, HLA-associated TCR beta chains showed more clonal expansion and lower generation probabilities than non-associated chains that were equally common. The authors suggested that the approach could potentially be generalized to other disease states and immunological phenotypes. V-gene and J-gene trimming of TCR beta chains was associated with a missense DCLRE1C variant in a later genetic analysis, and the association was replicated in an independent cohort. Correlated functional status among segregating V segments might reflect linkage disequilibrium, but an unknown experimental factor could not be ruled out.

The library was prepared using the immunoSEQ multiplex PCR assay. For the multiplex PCR, a mixture combining 60 forward primers for TCR Vbeta segments and 13 reverse primers for TCR Jbeta segments was used. The CDR3 region of rearranged TCR beta genes was amplified from genomic DNA by a multiplex PCR assay. The amplified TCR beta libraries were sequenced on the Illumina HiSeq System as 87-base-pair reads. Under the source paper's analysis protocol: In a later analysis, some 80 million unique TCR beta chains were counted across the approximately 640 repertoires, and some 10 million of these chains were shared by at least two donors. A nearest-neighbor algorithm error-corrected the raw reads and collapsed the reads into unique sequences, merging closely related sequences to remove PCR and sequencing errors. V, D and J gene segments were assigned by aligning CDR3 sequences to IMGT reference sequences. Each retained sequence needed at least a six-nucleotide match to both a V gene segment and a J gene segment. A rearrangement counted as productive if the CDR3 had no stop codons and remained in frame with V and J, and every other rearrangement counted as non-productive. CDR3 was defined by IMGT convention, running from the second conserved V-encoded cysteine to the conserved J-encoded phenylalanine. Sequences without an unambiguous match to a single V gene segment were excluded from the earlier analysis of over 500 of the donors. An earlier analysis of under 750 of the donors called V segments functional above 56.7% productive rearrangements and segregating when the between-donor standard deviation exceeded 5%. A statistical classification framework was built to diagnose cytomegalovirus status from the catalog of TCR beta chain sequences. V and J gene assignment, in a later analysis, came from comparing TCR nucleotide sequences with IMGT/GENE-DB human TR gene sequences. In a later analysis, CDR3 sequences and most-parsimonious VDJ recombination scenarios were assigned using the TCRdist pipeline. In a later analysis, each TCR beta chain was defined by its CDR3 amino acid sequence together with its V-gene family, and reads without a unique V-gene family were excluded. To address suspected cross-contamination and a sequencing artifact, a later analysis removed 450 to 700 highly shared, low-generation-probability nucleotide sequences. For each public chain, a later analysis derived a clonal expansion index from normalized ranks of inferred template counts within each repertoire. Generation probabilities in a later analysis came from a VDJ recombination model fitted to out-of-frame rearrangements, and those results were checked against IGoR. Hypergeometric tests were used in a later analysis to score TCR-TCR, TCR-HLA and TCR-CMV co-occurrence, with a repertoire-size bias correction applied to the TCR pairs. A later analysis estimated false discovery rates by permuting HLA or CMV assignments 20 times. In a later analysis, co-occurring TCRs were grouped using DBSCAN, and TCRdist sequence similarity was added for clustering within HLA-allele-positive subsets. Repertoires with fewer than 30,000 or more than 120,000 public chains, plus five repertoires with anomalous nucleotide sharing, were excluded from co-occurrence clustering. The source is immuneACCESS, and TCRdb retained only in-frame sequences with V and J called. Part of the clones is not carried over; for the studies checked, unresolved V genes explain less than half of this, and the remainder is unexplained. V, J and clone size reflect that table, while D and trimming were determined from the DNA. For this sample the table gives approximately 180,000 clones, of which about 80% were detected only once. 1.1% of the sample is held by the ten biggest clonotypes.

A note on this clone: No cognate antigen has been identified for it. Base-call qualities are not available, and no considerably larger clone is one nucleotide away.

The cohort consisted of 666 healthy bone marrow donors. Cohort members were all nominally healthy when sampled, although unrecorded immune exposures were likely present. The donor tested CMV seronegative and was one of the 352 seronegative cohort members. Every donor gave a peripheral blood sample, and the peripheral blood mononuclear cells from that sample were used for TCR beta sequencing. Genomic DNA extraction from the blood cell samples was performed with the Qiagen DNeasy Blood Extraction Kit. Via the germline V gene (reference sequence), CDR1 is MNHNY and CDR2 SVGAGI. The CDR3 runs 13 residues from the cysteine to the phenylalanine. Of all the DNA, just the CDR3 is kept, 39 bases in frame from base 1. V lost 6 bases and J lost 12 bases, and the count of bases not matched to a germline gene is 9.

The sequenced sample was PBMCs. The TCR originated in a woman aged 40 to 50 in good health and CMV-seronegative. The chain is made from TRBV6-6 and TRBJ2-1; TRBD1 lines up with 9 middle nucleotides. The DNA sequence reads TGTGCCAGCAGGGATCCGGGACAGGGACGGCAGTTCTTC. Translated, this gives CASRDPGQGRQFF.